Listed below are T cell receptor beta chains from one sample, sequenced in a study of OX40 agonist ivuxolimab in advanced cancers. The method was immunoSEQ multiplex PCR; TCRdb's version includes in-frame clones alone and lacks a portion of them. The repertoire holds roughly 65,000 clones, with 80% to 95% as singletons. This sample comprised CD4+ or CD8+ T cells sorted from blood, obtained in a trial of the OX40 agonist ivuxolimab. The source of these receptors is an adult with an advanced solid tumor such as melanoma, head and neck, liver or kidney cancer. CDR3s include the opening cysteine and the closing phenylalanine or tryptophan. Fields, in order: D gene, J gene, clone size, V gene, CDR3 DNA, CDR3 protein. The D gene is left open where the match is weak. Size is omitted from some rows. Given values are once, few, many or a class for expanded clones.

D gene: .; J gene: TRBJ2-5; clone size: .; V gene: TRBV19; CDR3 DNA: TGTGCCAGTAGTTCTCCGGGGGAAGAGACCCAGTACTTC; CDR3 protein: CASSSPGEETQYF
D gene: .; J gene: TRBJ2-5; clone size: .; V gene: TRBV20-1; CDR3 DNA: TGCAGTGCCCCGTGGGGAGAGACCCAGTACTTC; CDR3 protein: CSAPWGETQYF
D gene: .; J gene: TRBJ1-5; clone size: .; V gene: TRBV19; CDR3 DNA: TGTGCCAGTAGTAACCGGCTACTACAGGGAACAGGTCAGCCCCAGCATTTT; CDR3 protein: CASSNRLLQGTGQPQHF
D gene: TRBD2; J gene: TRBJ2-2; clone size: .; V gene: TRBV5-1; CDR3 DNA: TGCGCCAGCAGCTTAATTCCCGGGACTAGCGGGACGACCGGGGAGCTGTTTTTT; CDR3 protein: CASSLIPGTSGTTGELFF
D gene: TRBD1; J gene: TRBJ1-2; clone size: .; V gene: TRBV6-5; CDR3 DNA: TGTGCCAGCAGTAAACACAGGGGAGGCGGCTACACCTTC; CDR3 protein: CASSKHRGGGYTF
D gene: .; J gene: TRBJ2-7; clone size: .; V gene: TRBV6-6; CDR3 DNA: TGTGCCAGCAGTTCAAGGGGGAACAACGAGCAGTACTTC; CDR3 protein: CASSSRGNNEQYF
D gene: .; J gene: TRBJ1-1; clone size: .; V gene: TRBV6-5; CDR3 DNA: TGTGCCAGCTTAGTATTCGATGAAGCTTTCTTT; CDR3 protein: CASLVFDEAFF
D gene: .; J gene: TRBJ2-3; clone size: .; V gene: TRBV6-5; CDR3 DNA: TGTGCCAGCCGAAGTGGGGCCGCAGATACGCAGTATTTT; CDR3 protein: CASRSGAADTQYF
D gene: TRBD2; J gene: TRBJ2-2; clone size: .; V gene: TRBV5-1; CDR3 DNA: TGCGCCAGCGGATACGTGACTAGCGGGAACACCGGGGAGCTGTTTTTT; CDR3 protein: CASGYVTSGNTGELFF
D gene: .; J gene: TRBJ1-5; clone size: .; V gene: TRBV19; CDR3 DNA: TGTGCCAGTAGCCCAGCAGGATATAGCAATCAGCCCCAGCATTTT; CDR3 protein: CASSPAGYSNQPQHF
D gene: .; J gene: TRBJ1-1; clone size: .; V gene: TRBV7-9; CDR3 DNA: TGTGCCAGCAGCATAACCGCCGGGAGGCTGAACACTGAAGCTTTCTTT; CDR3 protein: CASSITAGRLNTEAFF
D gene: .; J gene: TRBJ1-1; clone size: .; V gene: TRBV5-1; CDR3 DNA: TGCGCCAGCAGCTTGAAAGCGGGGGAGGGCACTGAAGCTTTCTTT; CDR3 protein: CASSLKAGEGTEAFF
D gene: TRBD1; J gene: TRBJ1-5; clone size: .; V gene: TRBV10-3; CDR3 DNA: TGTGCCATCAGAAAGGACAGGGGCAGCAATCAGCCCCAGCATTTT; CDR3 protein: CAIRKDRGSNQPQHF
D gene: .; J gene: TRBJ2-6; clone size: .; V gene: TRBV27; CDR3 DNA: TGTGCCAGCACCCATTCTCGAGGGGCCAACGTCCTGACTTTC; CDR3 protein: CASTHSRGANVLTF
D gene: .; J gene: TRBJ2-7; clone size: .; V gene: TRBV19; CDR3 DNA: TGTGCCAGTAGTTCTACCGGAGGGATCGGCTCCTACGAGCAGTACTTC; CDR3 protein: CASSSTGGIGSYEQYF
D gene: .; J gene: TRBJ1-4; clone size: .; V gene: TRBV25-1; CDR3 DNA: TGTGCCAGCAGTGAATCGGGGGGCAGGGGTGAAAAACTGTTTTTT; CDR3 protein: CASSESGGRGEKLFF
D gene: TRBD1; J gene: TRBJ2-2; clone size: .; V gene: TRBV7-3; CDR3 DNA: TGTGCCAGCAGCTACGGGACAGGGAACACCGGGGAGCTGTTTTTT; CDR3 protein: CASSYGTGNTGELFF
D gene: .; J gene: TRBJ1-5; clone size: .; V gene: TRBV19; CDR3 DNA: TGTGCCAGTAGTCATACAGGGATGGAAGGCAATCAGCCCCAGCATTTT; CDR3 protein: CASSHTGMEGNQPQHF
D gene: TRBD1; J gene: TRBJ2-7; clone size: .; V gene: TRBV30; CDR3 DNA: TGTGCCTGGGGGACAGGGCCCTACGAGCAGTACTTC; CDR3 protein: CAWGTGPYEQYF
D gene: TRBD1; J gene: TRBJ2-3; clone size: .; V gene: TRBV25-1; CDR3 DNA: TGTGCCAGCAGTGATTACCGGGACAGAAACACAGATACGCAGTATTTT; CDR3 protein: CASSDYRDRNTDTQYF
D gene: TRBD2; J gene: TRBJ2-1; clone size: .; V gene: TRBV7-6; CDR3 DNA: TGTGCCAGCAGCCTGAGGACTAGCGGGAGGCCCTACAATGAGCAGTTCTTC; CDR3 protein: CASSLRTSGRPYNEQFF
D gene: TRBD2; J gene: TRBJ2-1; clone size: once; V gene: TRBV5-1; CDR3 DNA: TGCGCCAGCAGCGGGTCCGGGACTAGCTACAATGAGCAGTTCTTC; CDR3 protein: CASSGSGTSYNEQFF
D gene: TRBD1; J gene: TRBJ2-7; clone size: once; V gene: TRBV5-4; CDR3 DNA: TGTGCCAGCAGTCGGGACAGTCTCTACGAGCAGTACTTC; CDR3 protein: CASSRDSLYEQYF
D gene: .; J gene: TRBJ1-1; clone size: .; V gene: TRBV11-2; CDR3 DNA: TGTGCCAGCACCATCCAGGGTGCCTTGAACACTGAAGCTTTCTTT; CDR3 protein: CASTIQGALNTEAFF
D gene: TRBD1; J gene: TRBJ1-1; clone size: .; V gene: TRBV6-5; CDR3 DNA: TGTGCCAGCAGTAAGGGACAGGGGCTTGGAGAAGCTTTCTTT; CDR3 protein: CASSKGQGLGEAFF
D gene: .; J gene: TRBJ1-3; clone size: .; V gene: TRBV28; CDR3 DNA: TGTGCCAGCAGTTTATTCGGCAGCGCCTCTGGAAACACCATATATTTT; CDR3 protein: CASSLFGSASGNTIYF
D gene: TRBD2; J gene: TRBJ2-1; clone size: .; V gene: TRBV6-4; CDR3 DNA: TGTGCCAGCAGTGACTCCCCCAGCGGGAGGTTTTACAATGAGCAGTTCTTC; CDR3 protein: CASSDSPSGRFYNEQFF
D gene: .; J gene: TRBJ2-1; clone size: .; V gene: TRBV7-6; CDR3 DNA: TGTGCCAGCAGCTTAGAGGGGGGCTCCCTAAGCTCCTACAATGAGCAGTTCTTC; CDR3 protein: CASSLEGGSLSSYNEQFF
D gene: TRBD1; J gene: TRBJ1-4; clone size: .; V gene: TRBV15; CDR3 DNA: TGTGCCACCAGCGGAGGACAGGGGAATAATGAAAAACTGTTTTTT; CDR3 protein: CATSGGQGNNEKLFF
D gene: .; J gene: TRBJ1-2; clone size: .; V gene: TRBV18; CDR3 DNA: TGTGCCAGCTCACCCACGGACAGAATGAACTATGGCTACACCTTC; CDR3 protein: CASSPTDRMNYGYTF
D gene: .; J gene: TRBJ2-1; clone size: .; V gene: TRBV5-4; CDR3 DNA: TGTGCCAGCAGCTTGGATCCGGTCACCTCCTACAATGAGCAGTTCTTC; CDR3 protein: CASSLDPVTSYNEQFF
D gene: TRBD1; J gene: TRBJ1-4; clone size: .; V gene: TRBV28; CDR3 DNA: TGTGCCAGCAGTTTATCCGGGACAGGGGGCAGGGATGAAAAACTGTTTTTT; CDR3 protein: CASSLSGTGGRDEKLFF
D gene: .; J gene: TRBJ1-2; clone size: .; V gene: TRBV6-5; CDR3 DNA: TGTGCCAGCACTAGGGGAACTGGCTATGGCTACACCTTC; CDR3 protein: CASTRGTGYGYTF
D gene: TRBD1; J gene: TRBJ2-7; clone size: .; V gene: TRBV28; CDR3 DNA: TGTGCCACCGGCTTAGGGGGATTCGGGACAGTCTACGAGCAGTACTTC; CDR3 protein: CATGLGGFGTVYEQYF
D gene: .; J gene: TRBJ1-5; clone size: few; V gene: TRBV7-9; CDR3 DNA: TGTGCCAGCAGCATCCCACTGGGGCCCCAGCATTTT; CDR3 protein: CASSIPLGPQHF
D gene: TRBD1; J gene: TRBJ1-2; clone size: once; V gene: TRBV15; CDR3 DNA: TGTGCCACCAGCATGGTAGGGGACAGGGCTTATGGCTACACCTTC; CDR3 protein: CATSMVGDRAYGYTF
D gene: TRBD2; J gene: TRBJ2-3; clone size: once; V gene: TRBV7-8; CDR3 DNA: TGTGCCAGCAGCGGTAACCTTTATAGCGGGAGAGGTGATACGCAGTATTTT; CDR3 protein: CASSGNLYSGRGDTQYF
D gene: .; J gene: TRBJ2-1; clone size: .; V gene: TRBV4-1; CDR3 DNA: TGCGCCAGCAGCCAAGCGGGAGTATTTAGGAATGAGCAGTTCTTC; CDR3 protein: CASSQAGVFRNEQFF
D gene: .; J gene: TRBJ1-2; clone size: .; V gene: TRBV6-1; CDR3 DNA: TGTGCCAGCAGCCCTCCCCCGGGCTATGGCTACACCTTC; CDR3 protein: CASSPPPGYGYTF
D gene: TRBD2; J gene: TRBJ2-3; clone size: .; V gene: TRBV6-1; CDR3 DNA: TGTGCCAGCAGTGAAGTGGTGAGCGGGGGTATGGATACGCAGTATTTT; CDR3 protein: CASSEVVSGGMDTQYF
D gene: .; J gene: TRBJ2-5; clone size: .; V gene: TRBV18; CDR3 DNA: TGTGCCAGCTCACCAAGCCCCCGCGATGGGACCCAGTACTTC; CDR3 protein: CASSPSPRDGTQYF
D gene: .; J gene: TRBJ2-5; clone size: few; V gene: TRBV5-1; CDR3 DNA: TGCGCCAGCAGCTTAACAGGGAACCAAGAGACCCAGTACTTC; CDR3 protein: CASSLTGNQETQYF
D gene: .; J gene: TRBJ1-2; clone size: .; V gene: TRBV21-1; CDR3 DNA: TGTGCCAGCAGCGGGCAAGAGCTCGGTGGCTACACCTTC; CDR3 protein: CASSGQELGGYTF
D gene: .; J gene: TRBJ2-2; clone size: .; V gene: TRBV5-1; CDR3 DNA: TGCGCCAGCAGCTTATCCGGGAGCATCGGGGAGCTGTTTTTT; CDR3 protein: CASSLSGSIGELFF
D gene: .; J gene: TRBJ2-5; clone size: .; V gene: TRBV12-2; CDR3 DNA: TGTGCAAGTCGCTCCAGACTAGCGGACAGCAGCGAGACCCAGTACTTC; CDR3 protein: CASRSRLADSSETQYF
D gene: TRBD2; J gene: TRBJ2-2; clone size: .; V gene: TRBV19; CDR3 DNA: TGTGCCAGTAGTATTAGCGGGAGAGGGTTATTGTTGTCCGGGGAGCTGTTTTTT; CDR3 protein: CASSISGRGLLLSGELFF
D gene: .; J gene: TRBJ1-3; clone size: few; V gene: TRBV6-5; CDR3 DNA: TGTGCCAGCAGTGCGATAGGCTTATGGGGAAACACCATATATTTT; CDR3 protein: CASSAIGLWGNTIYF
D gene: TRBD1; J gene: TRBJ1-2; clone size: .; V gene: TRBV18; CDR3 DNA: TGTGCCAGCTCCCCGAGTGGGACAGCGGATCATTCCTATGGCTACACCTTC; CDR3 protein: CASSPSGTADHSYGYTF
D gene: TRBD2; J gene: TRBJ2-3; clone size: .; V gene: TRBV7-3; CDR3 DNA: TGTGCCAGCAGCCCCGCACCTCATCCACAGCGGGGACATACGCAGTATTTT; CDR3 protein: CASSPAPHPQRGHTQYF
D gene: TRBD1; J gene: TRBJ2-2; clone size: .; V gene: TRBV18; CDR3 DNA: TGTGCCAGCTCTCTCGCTACGGGGACAGGGAACACCGGGGAGCTGTTTTTT; CDR3 protein: CASSLATGTGNTGELFF
D gene: TRBD2; J gene: TRBJ2-1; clone size: .; V gene: TRBV7-9; CDR3 DNA: TGTGCCAGCAGCCAGACTAGCGGGCTTAACAATGAGCAGTTCTTC; CDR3 protein: CASSQTSGLNNEQFF
D gene: .; J gene: TRBJ2-7; clone size: .; V gene: TRBV7-2; CDR3 DNA: TGTGCCAGCAGCTTGGAGGGGTATTATTACGAGCAGTACTTC; CDR3 protein: CASSLEGYYYEQYF